In its sample, the clone carrying this T cell receptor (beta chain) was seen once. No antigen is known for it. PBMC libraries mostly used around 460 ng of input genomic DNA, with six replicates per sample. The table came from immunoSEQ multiplex PCR; TCRdb's copy has only in-frame clones and leaves some out. The sample holds about 7,000 clones, about 80% seen once. The data belong to a study of neoadjuvant anti-PD-1 for oral cavity cancer. Overall study: Nivolumab at 3 mg/kg was mostly given biweekly, three to four doses, pre-surgery.

Regarding the study as a whole: Post-nivolumab, blood T cell clonality was significantly elevated in non-responders. Treg/Th17 ratio rose with pretreatment blood and fell with post-treatment tumor TCRbeta clonality.

Germline CDR1 SNHLY, CDR2 FYNNEI. V lost 10 bases, J lost 6 bases, and 9 bases stayed unmatched. The CDR3 runs 14 residues. The chain employs TRBV2 and TRBJ1-5; 10 bases line up with TRBD1. The TCR originated in a person between 40 and 80 years old with oral cavity squamous cell carcinoma. Specimen: PBMCs, collected before nivolumab (anti-PD-1) treatment. The CDR3 is CATRGTGVGQPQHF. CDR3 bases: TGTGCCACCAGGGGGACAGGGGTCGGTCAGCCCCAGCATTTT.